These 4 T cell receptor beta chains were all obtained from the same sample, sequenced in a study of blood T cell repertoires in COVID-19. Measured with immunoSEQ multiplex PCR; TCRdb has only the in-frame clones, and not every one. This table has 200,000 to 250,000 clones, 84% appearing once. What was sequenced was peripheral blood. These TCRs come from a young man with active or convalescent COVID-19.

The rearrangement links TRBV6-5 to TRBJ2-7; 8 bases are shared with TRBD2. CDR1 MNHEY and CDR2 SVGAGI come from the germline V gene. The length of the CDR3 is 14 residues. After removal of 8 bases from V and 1 base from J, the junction contained 7 bases not matched to a gene. CDR3 amino acids: CASSGASGSYEQYF. DNA for the CDR3: TGTGCCAGCTCCGGGGCTAGCGGGTCCTACGAGCAGTACTTC.

The chain employs TRBV19 and TRBJ1-2; the D gene is possibly TRBD1 (6 bases). Germline V CDR1 and CDR2: LNHDA, SQIVND (reference sequence). This CDR3 has 13 residues. V lost 3 bases, J lost 8 bases, and 13 bases lay in between. CDR3 coding DNA: TGTGCCAGTAGTATTACTCAGGGGAGCGGCTACACCTTC. It codes for CASSITQGSGYTF.

V gene TRBV20-1 combines with J gene TRBJ1-1; D not resolved. The V gene lost 4 bases and the J gene lost 1 base, with 4 bases spanning the gap. Germline V gene sequence: CDR1 DFQATT, CDR2 SNEGSKA (reference sequence). The CDR3 has 11 amino acids. The CDR3 reads CSAIKNTEAFF. In DNA form, the CDR3 reads TGCAGTGCTATCAAGAACACTGAAGCTTTCTTT.

This clone was counted a few times. The genes are TRBV30 and TRBJ1-2; D not certain. Germline V gene sequence: CDR1 GTSNPN, CDR2 SVGIG (reference sequence). The V end lost 2 bases, the J end lost 2 bases, and 12 bases lay between the germline ends. This CDR3 contains 14 residues. CDR3 protein: CAWSLRVGNYGYTF. The CDR3 nucleotides are TGTGCCTGGAGTCTGCGGGTTGGGAACTATGGCTACACCTTC.